This entry lists 17 T cell receptor beta chains sequenced from one sample in a study of early stage breast cancer tumors. Some clones are missing from TCRdb's copy, which holds only in-frame ones; the method was immunoSEQ multiplex PCR. In the table there are tens of thousands of clones, approximately 75% of which are singletons. Sequencing was carried out using blood. These TCRs come from a person aged 45 to 59 with breast cancer.

The chain carries TRBV5-8 and TRBJ2-5; D is perhaps TRBD1 (6 bases). V was trimmed by 4 bases and J by 2 bases, leaving 12 bases between them. Germline CDR1 is SGHTS and CDR2 is YDEGEE. The CDR3 extends over 14 amino acids. CDR3 nucleotides: TGTGCCAGCAGCCCAGGGGTGGGGCAAGAGACCCAGTACTTC. Translation: CASSPGVGQETQYF.

The J gene is TRBJ2-4, the V gene TRBV11-2, with D perhaps TRBD1 (6 bases). Deletions cut 1 base from V and 6 bases from J, with 16 bases between. The V gene's germline CDR1 is SGHAT and CDR2 FQNNGV. The CDR3 is 16 residues long. The CDR3 DNA sequence: TGTGCCAGCAGCTTAGGGGACACAAGGGACCGAAACATTCAGTACTTC. Residues: CASSLGDTRDRNIQYF.

The CDR3, as DNA: TGTGCCAGCAGCTTAGGGCTACTAGCGGGAGCTCAAGAGACCCAGTACTTC. This gives the protein CASSLGLLAGAQETQYF. The chain has TRBV7-8 and TRBJ2-5, with 11 nucleotides matching TRBD2. The CDR3 has 17 residues. Germline loops: CDR1 SGHVS, CDR2 FQNEAQ. V shed 1 base, J shed 2 bases, and the junction held 6 bases outside the gene matches.

The rearrangement links TRBV2 to TRBJ2-1, with D possibly TRBD2 on 5 matching bases. Germline loops: CDR1 SNHLY, CDR2 FYNNEI. The CDR3 is 14 residues long. Deletions cut 9 bases from V and 7 bases from J, with 19 bases between. CDR3: CASEEDTVGNEQFF. CDR3 coding DNA: TGTGCCAGTGAGGAGGATACCGTGGGGAATGAGCAGTTCTTC.

This chain uses TRBV6-5 with TRBJ1-6; a possible D gene is TRBD1 (5 bases). V was pared by 5 bases and J by 6 bases, with 11 bases between. CDR3 length: 14 amino acids. The germline V gene has CDR1 MNHEY and CDR2 SVGAGI. In DNA form, the CDR3 reads TGTGCCAGCAGTACCCGAAGGGGTAATTCACCCCTCCACTTT. Protein: CASSTRRGNSPLHF.

Here the CDR3 DNA reads TGTGCCAGCAGTTTGGCGAGCTCCTACGAGCAGTACTTC. It translates to CASSLASSYEQYF. The chain has TRBV27 and TRBJ2-7, with unresolved D. V gave up 3 bases and J gave up 0 bases, with 6 bases separating them. CDR1 and CDR2 (germline): MNHEY, SMNVEV (reference sequence). There are 13 residues in the CDR3.

The chain combines TRBV7-3 with TRBJ2-3; possibly TRBD1 for D (5 bases). The V and J ends lost 0 bases and 1 base respectively, with 5 bases between them. The CDR3 is 14 amino acids. Germline CDR1 reads SGHTA; CDR2 reads FQGTGA. This CDR3 is CASSLTGGTDTQYF. The CDR3 coding sequence is TGTGCCAGCAGCTTAACAGGGGGCACAGATACGCAGTATTTT. The full variable domain, rest sourced from reference TRBV7-3 and TRBJ2-3, is GAGVSQTPSNKVTEKGKYVELRCDPISGHTALYWYRQSLGQGPEFLIYFQGTGAADDSGLPNDRFFAVRPEGSVSTLKIQRTERGDSAVYLCASSLTGGTDTQYFGPGTRLTVL.

V gene TRBV7-3 combines with J gene TRBJ1-1; possibly TRBD1 for D (5 bases). Per germline, CDR1 SGHTA and CDR2 FQGTGA. CDR3 length equals 14 residues. With 5 bases removed from V and 3 bases from J, the gap between germline ends came to 13 bases. The chain's CDR3 is CASSGDSGDTEAFF. DNA of the CDR3: TGTGCCAGCAGCGGAGACAGCGGGGACACTGAAGCTTTCTTT.

The chain combines TRBV27 with TRBJ2-7; D not certain. The CDR3 covers 13 residues. CDR1 is MNHEY, CDR2 SMNVEV, per germline (reference sequence). V shed 7 bases and J shed 0 bases, with 10 bases lying between them. The CDR3 here is CASKGRSSYEQYF. The CDR3 DNA follows: TGTGCCAGCAAGGGCCGGAGCTCCTACGAGCAGTACTTC.

As to this clone: The sample has other DNA sequences that encode this CDR3 too. V gene TRBV5-1 combines with J gene TRBJ2-5; D unresolved. V gave up 0 bases and J gave up 2 bases, with 2 bases separating them. This CDR3 is 12 amino acids long. CDR1 and CDR2 from the germline V gene are SGHRS and YFSETQ. The CDR3: CASSLVQETQYF. Written as DNA, the CDR3 is TGCGCCAGCAGCTTGGTTCAAGAGACCCAGTACTTC.

The chain joins TRBV19 to TRBJ1-4; tentative D call: TRBD1 (6 bases). This CDR3 contains 15 residues. Germline V gene data show CDR1 as LNHDA and CDR2 as SQIVND (reference sequence). The V gene lost 4 bases and the J gene lost 4 bases, with 13 bases spanning the gap. CDR3 nucleotide sequence: TGTGCCAGTAGTACCGGGACAACCTTTAATGAAAAACTGTTTTTT. Its protein is CASSTGTTFNEKLFF.

V is TRBV19 and J is TRBJ2-7, with 7 bases identical to TRBD1. CDR3 length equals 16 residues. After removal of 0 bases from V and 2 bases from J, the junction contained 7 bases not matched to a gene. Germline lookup yields CDR1 LNHDA and CDR2 SQIVND (reference sequence). CDR3 nucleotides: TGTGCCAGTAGTATAGAATGGACAGGCAAGGCCTACGAGCAGTACTTC. Its translation: CASSIEWTGKAYEQYF.

The chain uses TRBV6-5 and TRBJ2-7, with D maybe TRBD1 (6 bases). The CDR3 is 13 amino acids. Deletions cut 3 bases from V and 2 bases from J, with 8 bases between. Germline V gene lookup returns CDR1 MNHEY and CDR2 SVGAGI. The CDR3 spells CASSYGTPYEQYF. Written as DNA, the CDR3 is TGTGCCAGCAGTTATGGGACACCCTACGAGCAGTACTTC.

The CDR3 protein is CAIRAGGNEQFF. The CDR3 DNA reads as TGTGCCATCCGCGCAGGGGGCAATGAGCAGTTCTTC. This chain uses TRBV10-3 with TRBJ2-1, with TRBD1 identical over 7 bases. After removal of 8 bases from V and 6 bases from J, the junction contained 4 bases not matched to a gene. The CDR3 covers 12 residues. Germline V CDR1 and CDR2: ENHRY, SYGVKD.

This clone was seen a handful of times. V and J are TRBV30 and TRBJ1-5, with a possible D match to TRBD1 (5 bases). V was shortened by 4 bases and J by 6 bases, with 13 bases between the two germline ends. The length of the CDR3 is 13 residues. CDR1 is GTSNPN, CDR2 SVGIG, per germline (reference sequence). This CDR3 reads CAWTRGRGQPQHF. DNA of the CDR3: TGTGCCTGGACGCGGGGACGGGGTCAGCCCCAGCATTTT.

The table lists this clone with a count of one. This chain joins TRBV28 and TRBJ2-5; D is undetermined. Germline lookup yields CDR1 MDHEN and CDR2 SYDVKM. The CDR3 is 11 residues long. Trimming took 4 bases from V and 7 from J, leaving 7 bases between them. The CDR3 bases are TGTGCCAGCAGTTCCTTGGGGACCCAGTACTTC. The encoded protein is CASSSLGTQYF.

CDR3 sequence reads: CASSQAPPPQLEGEQYF. DNA of the CDR3: TGCGCCAGCAGCCAAGCTCCCCCACCTCAACTAGAAGGCGAGCAGTACTTC. The chain has TRBV4-1 and TRBJ2-7, with D possibly TRBD2 on 5 matching bases. Deletions cut 1 base from V and 6 bases from J, with 22 bases between. Germline values: CDR1 MGHRA, CDR2 YSYEKL. This CDR3 contains 17 residues.